Below, one T cell receptor (beta chain) is given with its context. This specimen comes from a study of blood T cell repertoires in COVID-19. Study at large: Samples came from the United States, Italy and Spain, spanning acute and convalescent COVID-19.

The CDR3 contains 19 residues. From germline, CDR1 is SGHTA and CDR2 FQGNSA. J was trimmed by 1 base and V by 1 base; bases with no gene match: 12. TCRdb's table, derived via immunoSEQ multiplex PCR, lists solely in-frame clones and lacks some. The sample has over 200,000 clones, around 80% seen once. The sample taken for sequencing was peripheral blood. The chain couples TRBV7-2 to TRBJ1-5, with TRBD1 matching over 8 bases. This sequence originates from a middle-aged man with acute or convalescent COVID-19. This chain's CDR3 is CASSLVGGYGTGSNQPQHF. The CDR3 nucleotides read TGTGCCAGCAGCTTAGTAGGTGGGTACGGGACAGGCAGCAATCAGCCCCAGCATTTT.